The clone carrying this T cell receptor beta chain was seen repeatedly, ten times or more. The antigen remains unidentified. The CDR3 is 15 amino acids. V dropped 3 bases and J dropped 0 bases, with 11 bases sitting between them. Germline values: CDR1 LGHNA, CDR2 YSLEER. Included hyperthyroidism patients were aged 18 to 65 and newly diagnosed (under 2 months' duration). Researchers turned away patients with other autoimmune diseases, uncontrolled infections, pregnancy or lactation. These data belong to a study of Graves' ophthalmopathy and Graves' hyperthyroidism. Across the whole study: The authors defined stable hyperthyroidism as no ophthalmopathy within 18 months of follow-up. Findings of the study overall: Blood also carried most expanded thyroid clonotypes exceeding 0.001 frequency.

From RNA, the CDR3 regions of TCR beta chains were amplified and sequenced. After a first-round RT-PCR with HTBI primers, a second-round multiplex PCR was run. Each CDR3 protein gets one entry after TCRdb re-called the multiplex PCR reads with MiXCR. The table has around 1,200,000 distinct CDR3 sequences, roughly two fifths seen once. The clonotype was recovered from an adult man with Graves' hyperthyroidism. The chain recombines TRBV4-3 with TRBJ1-1; possible D gene TRBD1, 6 bases. The source material was peripheral blood or thyroid tissue (not recorded which). CDR3 sequence (DNA): TGCGCCAGCAGCCATTGGACAGCCATGAACACTGAAGCTTTCTTT. Its translation is CASSHWTAMNTEAFF.